The present T cell receptor (beta chain) was sequenced within a study of PD-1 blockade in classical Hodgkin lymphoma (dated by TCRdb to about 2020). For the wider study: Nivolumab dosing was 3 mg/kg intravenously every 2 weeks, continuing until either disease progression or unacceptable toxicity. A peripheral blood immune signature of response to PD-1 blockade in classical Hodgkin lymphoma was defined using TCR beta sequencing and CyTOF.

Overall study outcomes, separate from this receptor: Baseline TCR diversity was reported as lower in newly diagnosed patients than in healthy donors, and lower still in relapsed/refractory patients. The study was restricted to a single clinical trial cohort, and the causes of repertoire differences, possibly disease activity or prior therapy, were left undefined. Among trial patients, those achieving complete response had baseline diversity similar to that of newly diagnosed patients, while diversity was significantly lower in partial responders and progressors. CD4+ but not CD8+ TCR diversity rose significantly by C4D1 (p=0.0027 vs p=0.16), most apparent in complete responders (p=0.02). Lower diversity was seen in patients whose nivolumab began less than 1 year after ASCT, and these patients were left out of later analyses so that immune reconstitution would not confound the results.

On this clone: Its antigen is unknown. No much larger clone exists at a distance of one base, and base qualities are not known.

Genomic DNA was extracted with the Qiagen DNeasy kit from unsorted PBMCs and from negatively selected CD4+ and CD8+ fractions. TCR beta CDR3 regions were subjected to amplification by immunoSEQ multiplex PCR with primers that anneal to V and J segments. A synthetic immune receptor repertoire was used to minimize amplification bias, and remaining bias was computationally removed after sequencing. The study's own analysis went as follows. Repertoire diversity was quantified as the Shannon entropy index using custom Python scripts. Unsorted, CD4+ and CD8+ repertoires were examined separately, except in combined analyses, for which CD4+ and CD8+ sequences were merged in silico. Clonal expansion was defined as a frequency increase of at least 2-fold after treatment compared with C1D1, and clones undetected at baseline were assigned a pseudocount of 0.5. Singleton clones were defined as clones with 0 or 1 copy at C1D1, and non-singleton clones were defined as clones with 2 or more copies. Clones expanded in unsorted samples were annotated as CD4+, CD8+ or unknown by matching protein sequences in sorted samples from the same patient. Wilcoxon tests on paired samples were used to test diversity changes from C1D1 to C4D1. Drawn from immuneACCESS, this table holds only the in-frame rearrangements with V and J called that TCRdb kept. Clones are partly lost; checked studies trace under half to an unresolved V gene and leave the rest unexplained. That table supplies the V and J calls and clone size; D and trimming were determined from the DNA. This sample is represented by approximately 17,000 clones; 60% to 75% of them were singletons. The ten largest clones capture less than 9% of the sample.

Taken with the paper, the label for time point translates to: cycle 4 day 1 (C4D1), after five to seven weeks of nivolumab. All trial patients had relapsed after autologous stem cell transplantation, with cohorts A, B and C differing in prior brentuximab vedotin exposure. The trial cohort was composed of 56 patients with relapsed/refractory classical Hodgkin lymphoma, for whom complete response, partial response or progressive disease was recorded as best overall response. In the multi-cohort phase II CheckMate 205 trial, trial patients received single-agent nivolumab. An independent review committee assessed best overall response using the 2007 International Working Group response criteria. PBMCs from the trial were collected at three points: immediately before nivolumab initiation (C1D1), and during therapy at cycle 2 day 1 and cycle 4 day 1. Peripheral blood was collected in 8 mL Vacutainer Cell Preparation Tubes, from which PBMCs were isolated by centrifugation and then cryopreserved.

V and J are trimmed by 1 base and 5 bases, and the gene matches miss 10 bases of the junction. Measured from the cysteine to the phenylalanine, the CDR3 is 16 residues long. The retained sequence is limited to the CDR3, 48 bases, with the frame set at the first base. Taken from the germline V gene, the CDR1 and CDR2 loops are KGHSH and LQKENI. The sequence links TRBV18 to TRBJ2-7; 8 junctional bases match TRBD2. The sample in question was peripheral blood mononuclear cells (PBMCs), obtained before the fourth cycle of nivolumab. The sequence derives from a human donor with classical Hodgkin lymphoma. The bases are TGTGCCAGCTCACCACTTCCGACCGGGAGGGTGGACGAGCAGTACTTC. The resulting protein is CASSPLPTGRVDEQYF.